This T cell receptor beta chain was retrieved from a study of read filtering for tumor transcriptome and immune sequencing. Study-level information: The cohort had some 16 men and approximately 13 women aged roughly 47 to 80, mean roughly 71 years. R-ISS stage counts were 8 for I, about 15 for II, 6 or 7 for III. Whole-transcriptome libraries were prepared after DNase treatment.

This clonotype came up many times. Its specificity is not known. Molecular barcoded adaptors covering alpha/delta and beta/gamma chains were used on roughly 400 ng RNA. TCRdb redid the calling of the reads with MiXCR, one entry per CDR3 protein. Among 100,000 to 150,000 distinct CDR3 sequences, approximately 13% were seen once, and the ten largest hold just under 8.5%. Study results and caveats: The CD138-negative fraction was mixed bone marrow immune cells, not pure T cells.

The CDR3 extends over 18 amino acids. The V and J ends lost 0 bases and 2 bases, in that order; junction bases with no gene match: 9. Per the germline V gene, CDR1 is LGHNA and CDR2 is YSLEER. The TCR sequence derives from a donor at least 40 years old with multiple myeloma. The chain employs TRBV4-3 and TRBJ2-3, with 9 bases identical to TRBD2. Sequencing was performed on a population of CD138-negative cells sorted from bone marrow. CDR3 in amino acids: CASSQEIGAGGITDTQYF. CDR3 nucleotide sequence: TGCGCCAGCAGCCAAGAGATCGGGGCGGGAGGGATCACAGATACGCAGTATTTT.